A selection of T cell receptor beta chains follows, all from one sample in a study of T cells in localized non-small cell lung cancer. Only in-frame clones appear in the TCRdb table, and some are missing; sequencing was by immunoSEQ multiplex PCR. This table has fewer than 12,000 clones, roughly 77% appearing once. Source: peripheral blood, taken before any cancer treatment. The source of these receptors is a male donor at least 60 years old with stage I lung adenocarcinoma. Each CDR3 is given with its conserved first and last residue. A D gene is named only where the DNA matches it firmly. Where a row states a size, it is once, few, many or the class of an expanded clone; other rows omit it.

CDR3 DNA: TGTGCCAGCAGCCCGCAGGGTGGGGGTAATAACTATGGCTACACCTTC
CDR3 protein: CASSPQGGGNNYGYTF
J gene: TRBJ1-2
D gene: .
clone size: .
V gene: TRBV7-8

CDR3 DNA: TGTGCCAGCTCTCCTAACCGGGACAACAGCAATCAGCCCCAGCATTTT
CDR3 protein: CASSPNRDNSNQPQHF
J gene: TRBJ1-5
D gene: .
clone size: .
V gene: TRBV18

CDR3 DNA: TGTGCCAGCAGCTCGGATGTGAACACTGAAGCTTTCTTT
CDR3 protein: CASSSDVNTEAFF
J gene: TRBJ1-1
D gene: .
clone size: .
V gene: TRBV7-6

CDR3 DNA: TGTGCCAGCAGTGAAGGTTGGGGGGGCACCGGGGAGCTGTTTTTT
CDR3 protein: CASSEGWGGTGELFF
J gene: TRBJ2-2
D gene: TRBD2
clone size: .
V gene: TRBV6-1

CDR3 DNA: TGTGCCAGCTCACCAGGTATGGGACAGCTCTATGGCTACACCTTC
CDR3 protein: CASSPGMGQLYGYTF
J gene: TRBJ1-2
D gene: TRBD1
clone size: .
V gene: TRBV18

CDR3 DNA: TGTGCCAGCACGCCATGGGACAGGGGAAGCAATCAGCCCCAGCATTTT
CDR3 protein: CASTPWDRGSNQPQHF
J gene: TRBJ1-5
D gene: .
clone size: .
V gene: TRBV21-1

CDR3 DNA: TGTGCCAGCAGCTTAAGTGGACAGTGGGGCAATCAGCCCCAGCATTTT
CDR3 protein: CASSLSGQWGNQPQHF
J gene: TRBJ1-5
D gene: .
clone size: .
V gene: TRBV11-2

CDR3 DNA: TGTGCCAGCAGCCAAAGTCTAGCGGGGCAGTTCTTC
CDR3 protein: CASSQSLAGQFF
J gene: TRBJ2-1
D gene: TRBD2
clone size: .
V gene: TRBV14

CDR3 DNA: TGCGCCAGCAGCCAAGGCAGCTCGGGGGTAGCCAAAAACATTCAGTACTTC
CDR3 protein: CASSQGSSGVAKNIQYF
J gene: TRBJ2-4
D gene: .
clone size: .
V gene: TRBV4-3

CDR3 DNA: TGTGCTAGTGGTCGGGACAAAACCTACAATGAGCAGTTCTTC
CDR3 protein: CASGRDKTYNEQFF
J gene: TRBJ2-1
D gene: .
clone size: .
V gene: TRBV12-5

CDR3 DNA: TGTGCCAGCCTAACAGGGGGCGATGAAAAACTGTTTTTT
CDR3 protein: CASLTGGDEKLFF
J gene: TRBJ1-4
D gene: TRBD1
clone size: .
V gene: TRBV7-9

CDR3 DNA: TGTGCCACCAGCCAGCCGGGACAGGTTTCCTACGAGCAGTACTTC
CDR3 protein: CATSQPGQVSYEQYF
J gene: TRBJ2-7
D gene: TRBD1
clone size: .
V gene: TRBV19

CDR3 DNA: TGTGCCATCAGTGAGGGGATGGGCCAGCCCCAGCATTTT
CDR3 protein: CAISEGMGQPQHF
J gene: TRBJ1-5
D gene: .
clone size: .
V gene: TRBV10-3

CDR3 DNA: TGTGCCAGCAGCCCTCTAACTAGCACAGATACGCAGTATTTT
CDR3 protein: CASSPLTSTDTQYF
J gene: TRBJ2-3
D gene: .
clone size: once
V gene: TRBV14

CDR3 DNA: TGTGCCAGCTACTCCCGGACGGGGAACACTGAAGCTTTCTTT
CDR3 protein: CASYSRTGNTEAFF
J gene: TRBJ1-1
D gene: .
clone size: .
V gene: TRBV27

CDR3 DNA: TGTGCCAGCAGCTCAACAAGTCAAGCTGATGAGCAGTTCTTC
CDR3 protein: CASSSTSQADEQFF
J gene: TRBJ2-1
D gene: .
clone size: .
V gene: TRBV5-4

CDR3 DNA: TGCGCCAGCAGCCAAGTAGGAACGGGACAGGGGTACAATCAGCCCCAGCATTTT
CDR3 protein: CASSQVGTGQGYNQPQHF
J gene: TRBJ1-5
D gene: TRBD1
clone size: .
V gene: TRBV4-1

CDR3 DNA: TGTGCCAGCAGCCCGGGGGGGGGCCCCAAAGGCGAGCAGTACTTC
CDR3 protein: CASSPGGGPKGEQYF
J gene: TRBJ2-7
D gene: TRBD2
clone size: once
V gene: TRBV7-9

CDR3 DNA: TGTGCCAGCACCATGAACACTGAAGCTTTCTTT
CDR3 protein: CASTMNTEAFF
J gene: TRBJ1-1
D gene: .
clone size: .
V gene: TRBV6-5

CDR3 DNA: TGCGCCAGCAGCGCCCTTGACAGGGGGCGGTACGAGCAGTACTTC
CDR3 protein: CASSALDRGRYEQYF
J gene: TRBJ2-7
D gene: TRBD1
clone size: .
V gene: TRBV5-1

CDR3 DNA: TGTGCCAGCAGACAATGGTCCCGGGACAGGGGGCGGGTCTTT
CDR3 protein: CASRQWSRDRGRVF
J gene: TRBJ1-1
D gene: TRBD1
clone size: .
V gene: TRBV13

CDR3 DNA: TGCGCCAGCAGCCAAGATCGGGGGGGCGCAAACACTGAAGCTTTCTTT
CDR3 protein: CASSQDRGGANTEAFF
J gene: TRBJ1-1
D gene: .
clone size: .
V gene: TRBV4-3

CDR3 DNA: TGTGCCACCTGCAGGGACCAACTCACGTGTAGTGAGCAGTTCTTC
CDR3 protein: CATCRDQLTCSEQFF
J gene: TRBJ2-1
D gene: .
clone size: .
V gene: TRBV5-7

CDR3 DNA: TGTGCCAGTAGAGGGGTGATTATCGGTTCACCCCTCCACTTT
CDR3 protein: CASRGVIIGSPLHF
J gene: TRBJ1-6
D gene: .
clone size: .
V gene: TRBV19

CDR3 DNA: TGTGCCAGCAGCTTTTCCCCGACAGAAGGCTACACCTTC
CDR3 protein: CASSFSPTEGYTF
J gene: TRBJ1-2
D gene: .
clone size: .
V gene: TRBV7-1

CDR3 DNA: TGTGCCAGCAGCTTAGGGGTAGTGCGGGGAGAGACCCAGTACTTC
CDR3 protein: CASSLGVVRGETQYF
J gene: TRBJ2-5
D gene: .
clone size: once
V gene: TRBV7-7

CDR3 DNA: TGTGCCAGCAGCCCGGGACAGATTAATGAAAAACTGTTTTTT
CDR3 protein: CASSPGQINEKLFF
J gene: TRBJ1-4
D gene: TRBD1
clone size: .
V gene: TRBV11-2

CDR3 DNA: TGTGCCAGCTCGCCAGGGCTATCAGCTGAAGCTTTCTTT
CDR3 protein: CASSPGLSAEAFF
J gene: TRBJ1-1
D gene: .
clone size: once
V gene: TRBV18

CDR3 DNA: TGTGCCAGCAGCTTAACATTCGGGGGGCAGAATGAAAAACTGTTTTTT
CDR3 protein: CASSLTFGGQNEKLFF
J gene: TRBJ1-4
D gene: .
clone size: .
V gene: TRBV7-9

CDR3 DNA: TGTGCCAGCAGCAGGACAGGTCGTGGAGAGCAGTACTTC
CDR3 protein: CASSRTGRGEQYF
J gene: TRBJ2-7
D gene: TRBD1
clone size: once
V gene: TRBV9

CDR3 DNA: TGTGCCAGCAGAAAAACCGGACAGGGTAACCAAGAGACCCAGTACTTC
CDR3 protein: CASRKTGQGNQETQYF
J gene: TRBJ2-5
D gene: TRBD1
clone size: .
V gene: TRBV28

CDR3 DNA: TGCAGTGCCGGTCGGGGGTACGAGCAGTACTTC
CDR3 protein: CSAGRGYEQYF
J gene: TRBJ2-7
D gene: .
clone size: .
V gene: TRBV20-1

CDR3 DNA: TGCAGTGCTAGTCTGGTAACTGAAGCTTTCTTT
CDR3 protein: CSASLVTEAFF
J gene: TRBJ1-1
D gene: .
clone size: .
V gene: TRBV20-1

CDR3 DNA: TGTGCCAGCAGTCAACCGGACAGGGGGCTCGAGCGGTACTTC
CDR3 protein: CASSQPDRGLERYF
J gene: TRBJ2-7
D gene: TRBD1
clone size: .
V gene: TRBV6-5

CDR3 DNA: TGTGCCAGCAGCTTCCGACAGGGGCTGGCGGATACGCAGTATTTT
CDR3 protein: CASSFRQGLADTQYF
J gene: TRBJ2-3
D gene: TRBD1
clone size: .
V gene: TRBV13

CDR3 DNA: TGTGCCAGCAGCCAAGTGGGTTCCTCCTATAATTCACCCCTCCACTTT
CDR3 protein: CASSQVGSSYNSPLHF
J gene: TRBJ1-6
D gene: .
clone size: .
V gene: TRBV14

CDR3 DNA: TGTGCCAGTAGGGGGGTAGCAGGCACTGAAGCTTTCTTT
CDR3 protein: CASRGVAGTEAFF
J gene: TRBJ1-1
D gene: .
clone size: .
V gene: TRBV7-9

CDR3 DNA: TGCAGCGTTGAAAGGGGCGGTACCACAGATACGCAGTATTTT
CDR3 protein: CSVERGGTTDTQYF
J gene: TRBJ2-3
D gene: .
clone size: .
V gene: TRBV29-1

CDR3 DNA: TGTGCCAGCTCACCGGGTTTGGGGAACACTGAAGCTTTCTTT
CDR3 protein: CASSPGLGNTEAFF
J gene: TRBJ1-1
D gene: .
clone size: .
V gene: TRBV18

CDR3 DNA: TGTGCTAGTGTATTCGGGCAGTTCTTC
CDR3 protein: CASVFGQFF
J gene: TRBJ2-1
D gene: .
clone size: .
V gene: TRBV12-5